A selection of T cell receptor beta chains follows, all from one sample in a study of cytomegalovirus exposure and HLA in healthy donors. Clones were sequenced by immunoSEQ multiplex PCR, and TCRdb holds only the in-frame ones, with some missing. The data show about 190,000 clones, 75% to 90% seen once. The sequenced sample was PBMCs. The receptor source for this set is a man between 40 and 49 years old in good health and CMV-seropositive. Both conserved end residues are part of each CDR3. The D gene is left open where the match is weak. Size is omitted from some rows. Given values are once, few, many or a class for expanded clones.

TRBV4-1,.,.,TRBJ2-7,TGCGCCAGCAGCCAAGAAGGGGGGGGTGGCGGTGAGCAGTACTTC,CASSQEGGGGGEQYF
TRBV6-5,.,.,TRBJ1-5,TGTGCCAGCAAGACAAGGTCGGGGAAAGGTCAGCCCCAGCATTTT,CASKTRSGKGQPQHF
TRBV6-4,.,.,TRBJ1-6,TGTGCCAGTAAACGGGGTCCGAGTTCTAATTCACCCCTCCACTTT,CASKRGPSSNSPLHF
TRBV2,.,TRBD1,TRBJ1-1,TGTGCCAGCACTATGGACAGGGGCGGCACTGAAGCTTTCTTT,CASTMDRGGTEAFF
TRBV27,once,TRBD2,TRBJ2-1,TGTGCCAGCAGTTTAGTGACTAGCGGGGGGTGGGACAATGAGCAGTTCTTC,CASSLVTSGGWDNEQFF
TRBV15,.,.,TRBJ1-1,TGTGCCACCAGCCCCGCCAGGGGAAGGACTGAAGCTTTCTTT,CATSPARGRTEAFF
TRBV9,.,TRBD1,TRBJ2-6,TGTGCCAGCGAGACAGGGGGGGCCAACGTCCTGACTTTC,CASETGGANVLTF
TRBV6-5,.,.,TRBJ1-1,TGTGCCAGCAGTTACTTAGCAAGAACAGACAGCACTGAAGCTTTCTTT,CASSYLARTDSTEAFF
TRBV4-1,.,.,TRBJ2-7,TGCGCCAGCAGCCAAGTTTCGCAGGGCCCCTACGAGCAGTACTTC,CASSQVSQGPYEQYF
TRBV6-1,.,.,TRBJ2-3,TGTGCCAGCAGTGAGCTTGTGCAGTTCACAGATACGCAGTATTTT,CASSELVQFTDTQYF
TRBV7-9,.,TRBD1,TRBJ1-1,TGTTCCAGCAGCTCGGGGACAGTTAGGAACACTGAAGCTTTCTTT,CSSSSGTVRNTEAFF
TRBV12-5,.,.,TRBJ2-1,TGTGCTAGTGGTTTGGGAGACAATGAGCAGTTCTTC,CASGLGDNEQFF
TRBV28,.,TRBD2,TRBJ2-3,TGTGCCAGCAACCTTTATGTGGGCGGGGGTGATACAGATACGCAGTATTTT,CASNLYVGGGDTDTQYF
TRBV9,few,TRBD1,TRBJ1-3,TGTGCCAGCAGCGCCACAGGGGAACTCTCTGGAAACACCATATATTTT,CASSATGELSGNTIYF
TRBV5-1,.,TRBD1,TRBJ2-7,TGCGCCAGCAGCTCGGACAGGAACTACGAGCAGTACTTC,CASSSDRNYEQYF
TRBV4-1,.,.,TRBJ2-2,TGCGCCAGCAGCCAAGTTCGAGGGTATACCGGGGAGCTGTTTTTT,CASSQVRGYTGELFF
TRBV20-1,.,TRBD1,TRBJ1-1,TGCAGTGCCACCGGACAGGCGAGCTTCTTT,CSATGQASFF
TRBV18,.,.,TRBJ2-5,TGTGCCAGCTCACCATTTGCGGGGGCCCAAGAGACCCAGTACTTC,CASSPFAGAQETQYF
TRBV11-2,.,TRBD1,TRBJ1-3,TGTGCCAGCAGCTTTGAGGGGGCCGGAAACACCATATATTTT,CASSFEGAGNTIYF
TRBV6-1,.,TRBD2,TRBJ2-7,TGTGCCAGCAGTGAAAGCGGGGTCCGGGCCTACGAGCAGTACTTC,CASSESGVRAYEQYF
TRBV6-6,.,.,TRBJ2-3,TGTGCCAGCAGGGACAGTCAGCAGTATTTT,CASRDSQQYF
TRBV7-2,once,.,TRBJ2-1,TGTGCCAGCCCTTGGGGGGGGCGGAGGAGCAATGAGCAGTTCTTC,CASPWGGRRSNEQFF
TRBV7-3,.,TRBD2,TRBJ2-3,TGTGCCAGCAGTCTTACTAGCGGGCGCACAGATACGCAGTATTTT,CASSLTSGRTDTQYF
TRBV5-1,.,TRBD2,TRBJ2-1,TGCGCCAGCAGCTTGGCTTCGGGGGGGCCTTACAATGAGCAGTTCTTC,CASSLASGGPYNEQFF
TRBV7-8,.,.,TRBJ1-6,TGTGCCAGCAGCTTAGACGGGGAGAGCTCCTATAATTCACCCCTCCACTTT,CASSLDGESSYNSPLHF
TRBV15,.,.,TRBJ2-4,TGTGCCACCACCCTTAAGGCGGGGGCTACGGACATTCAGTACTTC,CATTLKAGATDIQYF
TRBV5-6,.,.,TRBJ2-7,TGTGCCAGCAGCTTGGATGGCGGGATCTCCTACGAGCAGTACTTC,CASSLDGGISYEQYF
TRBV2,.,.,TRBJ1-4,TGTGCCAGCAGGAGGGCTGAGGATGAAAAACTGTTTTTT,CASRRAEDEKLFF
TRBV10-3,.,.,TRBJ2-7,TGTGCCATCAGTAACCGGGACACCAGGAACTCCTACGAGCAGTACTTC,CAISNRDTRNSYEQYF
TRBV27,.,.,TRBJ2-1,TGTGCCAGCAGTTTATCGTCAAATGAGCAGTTCTTC,CASSLSSNEQFF
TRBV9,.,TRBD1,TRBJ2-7,TGTGCCAGCAGCGAGAGACAGGGGTCGAACTACGAGCAGTACTTC,CASSERQGSNYEQYF
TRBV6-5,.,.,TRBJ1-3,TGTGCCAGCACTCCTACAGGGTTCTCTGGAAACACCATATATTTT,CASTPTGFSGNTIYF
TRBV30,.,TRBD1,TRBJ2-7,TGTGCCTGGAGGTCAGGTCCGGGACAGCCAACCTCCTACGAGCAGTACTTC,CAWRSGPGQPTSYEQYF
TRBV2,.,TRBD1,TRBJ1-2,TGTGCCAGCAGTGAAACAATGACAGGGGCGAACTATGGCTACACCTTC,CASSETMTGANYGYTF
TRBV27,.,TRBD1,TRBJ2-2,TGTGCCAGCAGTTTATGGGGGGGACAGGGTCCCGGGGAGCTGTTTTTT,CASSLWGGQGPGELFF
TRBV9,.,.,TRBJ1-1,TGTGCCAGCAGCGATTCAAAAGAAGGGGGGCGGGGGATGAACACTGAAGCTTTCTTT,CASSDSKEGGRGMNTEAFF